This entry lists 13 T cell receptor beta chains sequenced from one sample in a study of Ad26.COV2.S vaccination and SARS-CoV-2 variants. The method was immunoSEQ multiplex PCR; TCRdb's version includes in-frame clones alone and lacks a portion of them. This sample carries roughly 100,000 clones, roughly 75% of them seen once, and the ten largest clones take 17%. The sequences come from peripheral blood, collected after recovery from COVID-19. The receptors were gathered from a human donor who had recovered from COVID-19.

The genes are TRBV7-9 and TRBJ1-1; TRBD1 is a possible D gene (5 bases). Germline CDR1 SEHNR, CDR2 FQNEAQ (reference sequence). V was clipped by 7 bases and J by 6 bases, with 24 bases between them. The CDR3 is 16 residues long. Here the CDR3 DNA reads TGTGCCAGCACCCCGAGGTTTGGCGGGACGTTCGCTGAAGCTTTCTTT. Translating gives CASTPRFGGTFAEAFF.

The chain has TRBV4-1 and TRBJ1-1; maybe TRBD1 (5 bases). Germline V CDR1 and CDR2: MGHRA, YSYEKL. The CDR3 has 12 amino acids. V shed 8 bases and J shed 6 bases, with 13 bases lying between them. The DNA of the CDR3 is TGCGCCAGCTACTCAGGGCTCGCTGAAGCTTTCTTT. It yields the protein CASYSGLAEAFF.

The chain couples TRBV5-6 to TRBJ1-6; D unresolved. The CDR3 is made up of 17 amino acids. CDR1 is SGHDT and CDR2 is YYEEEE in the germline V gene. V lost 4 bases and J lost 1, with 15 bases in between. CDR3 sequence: CASSPLGRGSYNSPLHF. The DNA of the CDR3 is TGTGCCAGCAGCCCACTGGGGAGAGGGTCCTATAATTCACCCCTCCACTTT.

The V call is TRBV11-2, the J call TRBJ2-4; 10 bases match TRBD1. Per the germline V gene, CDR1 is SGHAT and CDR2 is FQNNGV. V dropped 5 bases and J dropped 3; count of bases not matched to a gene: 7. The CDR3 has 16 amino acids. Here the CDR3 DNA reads TGTGCCAGCAGCGAAGGACAGGGGGATGTCAAAAACATTCAGTACTTC. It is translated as CASSEGQGDVKNIQYF.

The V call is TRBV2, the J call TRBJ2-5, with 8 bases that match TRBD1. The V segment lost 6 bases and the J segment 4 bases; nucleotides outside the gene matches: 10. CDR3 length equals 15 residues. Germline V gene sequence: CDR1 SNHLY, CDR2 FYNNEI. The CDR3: CASSAQGAAIETQYF. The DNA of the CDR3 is TGTGCCAGCAGCGCCCAGGGGGCCGCGATAGAGACCCAGTACTTC. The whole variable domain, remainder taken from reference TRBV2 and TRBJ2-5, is EPEVTQTPSHQVTQMGQEVILRCVPISNHLYFYWYRQILGQKVEFLVSFYNNEISEKSEIFDDQFSVERPDGSNFTLKIRSTKLEDSAMYFCASSAQGAAIETQYFGPGTRLLVL.

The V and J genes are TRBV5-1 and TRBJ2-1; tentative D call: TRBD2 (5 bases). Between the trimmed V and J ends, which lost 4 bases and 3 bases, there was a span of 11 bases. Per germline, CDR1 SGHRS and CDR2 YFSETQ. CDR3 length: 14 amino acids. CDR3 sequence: CASSAGDYYNEQFF. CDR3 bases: TGCGCCAGCAGCGCAGGAGACTACTACAATGAGCAGTTCTTC.

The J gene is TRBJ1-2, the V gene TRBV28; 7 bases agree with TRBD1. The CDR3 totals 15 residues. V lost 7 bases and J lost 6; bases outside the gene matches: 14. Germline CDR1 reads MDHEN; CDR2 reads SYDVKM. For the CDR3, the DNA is TGTGCCAGCACAACACCGACGACAGGGCCCGATGGCTACACCTTC. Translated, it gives CASTTPTTGPDGYTF.

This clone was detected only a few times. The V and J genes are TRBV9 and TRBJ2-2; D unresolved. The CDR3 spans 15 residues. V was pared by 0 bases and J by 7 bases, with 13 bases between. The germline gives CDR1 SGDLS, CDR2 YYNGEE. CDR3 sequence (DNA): TGTGCCAGCAGCGTAGCTACGACCGTGATCGGGGAGCTGTTTTTT. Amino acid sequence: CASSVATTVIGELFF.

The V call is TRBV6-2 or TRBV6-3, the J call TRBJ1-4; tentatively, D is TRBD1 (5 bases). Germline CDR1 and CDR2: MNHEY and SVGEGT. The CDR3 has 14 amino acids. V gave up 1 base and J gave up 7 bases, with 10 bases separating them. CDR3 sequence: CASSYWGLGEKLFF. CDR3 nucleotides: TGTGCCAGCAGTTACTGGGGGTTGGGTGAAAAACTGTTTTTT.

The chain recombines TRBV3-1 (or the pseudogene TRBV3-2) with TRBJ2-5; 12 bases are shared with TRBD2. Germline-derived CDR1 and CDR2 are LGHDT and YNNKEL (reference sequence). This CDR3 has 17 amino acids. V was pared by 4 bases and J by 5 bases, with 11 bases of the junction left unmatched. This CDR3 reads CASSLGPTSGGGETQYF. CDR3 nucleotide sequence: TGTGCCAGCAGCCTTGGCCCGACTAGCGGGGGTGGGGAGACCCAGTACTTC.

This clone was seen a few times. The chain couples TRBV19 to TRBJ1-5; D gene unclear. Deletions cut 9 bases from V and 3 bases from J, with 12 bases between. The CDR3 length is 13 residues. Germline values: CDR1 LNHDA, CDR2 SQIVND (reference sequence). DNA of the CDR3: TGTGCCAGCGGGCGAACGGTCAATCAGCCCCAGCATTTT. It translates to CASGRTVNQPQHF. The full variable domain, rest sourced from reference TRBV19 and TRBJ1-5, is DGGITQSPKYLFRKEGQNVTLSCEQNLNHDAMYWYRQDPGQGLRLIYYSQIVNDFQKGDIAEGYSVSREKKESFPLTVTSAQKNPTAFYLCASGRTVNQPQHFGDGTRLSIL.

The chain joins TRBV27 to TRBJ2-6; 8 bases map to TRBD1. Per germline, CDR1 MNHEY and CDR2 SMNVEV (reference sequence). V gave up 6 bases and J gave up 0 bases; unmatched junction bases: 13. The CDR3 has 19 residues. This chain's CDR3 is CASRISSQGAGSGANVLTF. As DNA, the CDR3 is TGTGCCAGCAGAATCTCCTCCCAGGGGGCAGGCTCTGGGGCCAACGTCCTGACTTTC. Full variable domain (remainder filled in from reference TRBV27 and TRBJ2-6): EAQVTQNPRYLITVTGKKLTVTCSQNMNHEYMSWYRQDPGLGLRQIYYSMNVEVTDKGDVPEGYKVSRKEKRNFPLILESPSPNQTSLYFCASRISSQGAGSGANVLTFGAGSRLTVL.

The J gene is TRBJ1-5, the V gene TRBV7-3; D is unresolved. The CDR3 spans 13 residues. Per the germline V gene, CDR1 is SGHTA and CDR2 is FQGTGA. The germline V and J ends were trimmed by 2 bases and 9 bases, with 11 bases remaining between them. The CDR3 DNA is TGTGCCAGCAGCTTAGAGGTGATGTGGCCCCAGCATTTT. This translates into CASSLEVMWPQHF.